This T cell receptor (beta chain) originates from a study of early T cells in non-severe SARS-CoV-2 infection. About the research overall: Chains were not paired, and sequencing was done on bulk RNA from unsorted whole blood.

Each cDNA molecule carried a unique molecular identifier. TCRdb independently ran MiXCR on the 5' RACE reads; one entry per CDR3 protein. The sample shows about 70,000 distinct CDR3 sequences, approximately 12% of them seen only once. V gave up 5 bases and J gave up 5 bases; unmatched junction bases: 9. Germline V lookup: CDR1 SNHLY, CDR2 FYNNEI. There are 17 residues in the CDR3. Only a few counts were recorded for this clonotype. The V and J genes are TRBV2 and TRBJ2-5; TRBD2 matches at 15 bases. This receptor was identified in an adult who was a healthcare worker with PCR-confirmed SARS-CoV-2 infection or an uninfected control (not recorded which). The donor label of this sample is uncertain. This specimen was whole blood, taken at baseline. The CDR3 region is CASSTRTSGRAGETQYF. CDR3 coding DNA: TGTGCCAGCAGTACCCGGACTAGCGGGAGGGCTGGGGAGACCCAGTACTTC.